These T cell receptor beta chains were read from a single sample in a study of OX40 agonist ivuxolimab in advanced cancers. Clones were sequenced by immunoSEQ multiplex PCR, and TCRdb holds only the in-frame ones, with some missing. This sample has under 80,000 clones, with around 90% found just once. The source material was CD4+ or CD8+ T cells sorted from blood, sampled in a trial of the OX40 agonist ivuxolimab. The origin of the receptors is an adult with an advanced solid tumor such as melanoma, head and neck, liver or kidney cancer. CDR3s include the opening cysteine and the closing phenylalanine or tryptophan. The D gene is left open where the match is weak. The size entry is marked missing in some rows and otherwise reads once, few, many or a size class.

>TRBV2|TRBJ2-3|.|.
CASSVSGLPTDTQYF
TGTGCCAGCAGTGTCTCAGGTCTCCCCACAGATACGCAGTATTTT
>TRBV6-1|TRBJ1-5|.|.
CASREGGLGQPQHF
TGTGCCAGCAGGGAAGGGGGATTGGGGCAGCCCCAGCATTTT
>TRBV14|TRBJ1-2|.|.
CASSYGQNSPGDRYTF
TGTGCCAGCAGCTACGGACAGAACTCCCCCGGCGATCGCTACACCTTC
>TRBV25-1|TRBJ1-2|TRBD1|once
CASRDRDRDGYTF
TGTGCCAGCAGGGACCGGGACAGGGACGGCTACACCTTC
>TRBV28|TRBJ2-7|TRBD1|.
CASSFFDRGLKQYF
TGTGCCAGCAGTTTTTTTGACAGGGGGCTTAAGCAGTACTTC
>TRBV6-6|TRBJ1-5|.|.
CASSYQLGEGSQPQHF
TGTGCCAGCAGTTACCAACTTGGGGAGGGCAGTCAGCCCCAGCATTTT
>TRBV2|TRBJ1-5|.|.
CASRENSNQPQHF
TGTGCCAGCAGGGAGAATAGCAATCAGCCCCAGCATTTT
>TRBV5-4|TRBJ2-3|.|.
CASGRDPTDTQYF
TGTGCCAGCGGCCGGGACCCCACAGATACGCAGTATTTT
>TRBV27|TRBJ2-7|TRBD2|.
CASSSAEREGYEQYF
TGTGCCAGCAGTTCCGCGGAGCGGGAGGGATACGAGCAGTACTTC
>TRBV30|TRBJ2-5|.|.
CAWSTDIASETQYF
TGTGCCTGGAGCACTGACATAGCCAGCGAGACCCAGTACTTC
>TRBV11-3|TRBJ2-1|TRBD2|.
CASSAGLQRPNEQFF
TGTGCCAGCAGCGCGGGACTACAAAGGCCCAATGAGCAGTTCTTC
>TRBV29-1|TRBJ1-5|TRBD1|few
CSAQETGDSNQPQHF
TGCAGCGCCCAAGAGACAGGGGATAGCAATCAGCCCCAGCATTTT
>TRBV12-5|TRBJ1-1|.|few
CASGLPGDTEAFF
TGTGCTAGTGGTTTGCCTGGGGACACTGAAGCTTTCTTT
>TRBV5-5|TRBJ1-1|.|few
CASSLDSGGTNTEAFF
TGTGCCAGCAGCTTGGACTCCGGGGGTACAAACACTGAAGCTTTCTTT
>TRBV6-5|TRBJ1-4|.|.
CASSFTGPNEKLFF
TGTGCCAGCAGTTTTACGGGACCTAATGAAAAACTGTTTTTT
>TRBV28|TRBJ1-2|.|.
CASSQGRIGYTF
TGTGCCAGCAGTCAGGGGCGGATCGGCTACACCTTC
>TRBV28|TRBJ2-1|TRBD1|once
CASSMGQPTYNEQFF
TGTGCCAGCAGCATGGGACAGCCCACCTACAATGAGCAGTTCTTC
>TRBV19|TRBJ1-4|.|once
CASLPRRATNEKLFF
TGTGCCAGCCTTCCACGGCGTGCGACTAATGAAAAACTGTTTTTT
>TRBV28|TRBJ1-3|.|.
CASHSADTFSGNTIYF
TGTGCCAGCCATTCAGCGGACACTTTCTCTGGAAACACCATATATTTT
>TRBV19|TRBJ1-1|TRBD1|.
CASSPETGIATEAFF
TGTGCCAGTAGTCCAGAGACAGGGATAGCCACTGAAGCTTTCTTT
>TRBV15|TRBJ1-5|TRBD1|few
CATSTGTGGQPQHF
TGTGCCACCAGCACCGGGACAGGGGGCCAGCCCCAGCATTTT
>TRBV18|TRBJ1-5|TRBD1|.
CASSPPGQASNQPQHF
TGTGCCAGCTCACCACCGGGACAGGCTAGCAATCAGCCCCAGCATTTT
>TRBV27|TRBJ2-1|.|.
CASSLSDQGSSGYVYNEQFF
TGTGCCAGCAGTTTATCAGATCAGGGGTCTAGCGGCTACGTCTACAATGAGCAGTTCTTC
>TRBV7-8|TRBJ1-2|TRBD1|.
CASSLSGGAEGYTF
TGTGCCAGCAGCTTGTCAGGGGGGGCTGAAGGCTACACCTTC
>TRBV19|TRBJ1-2|.|.
CASSISGYGYTF
TGTGCCAGTAGTATCTCGGGCTATGGCTACACCTTC
>TRBV5-5|TRBJ1-1|.|.
CASRVIGQSGIPEAFF
TGTGCCAGCAGGGTGATAGGGCAGTCGGGGATCCCTGAAGCTTTCTTT
>TRBV5-1|TRBJ2-1|TRBD1|.
CASSLGDREQFF
TGCGCCAGCAGCTTGGGGGACAGGGAGCAGTTCTTC
>TRBV28|TRBJ1-2|TRBD1|once
CASSLLATGGTNYGYTF
TGTGCCAGCAGTTTATTGGCGACAGGGGGAACTAACTATGGCTACACCTTC
>TRBV18|TRBJ2-2|.|.
CASPITASLGSVTGELFF
TGTGCCAGCCCAATCACCGCATCCCTCGGGAGTGTTACCGGGGAGCTGTTTTTT
>TRBV7-6|TRBJ2-3|.|.
CASSFSEDTQYF
TGTGCCAGCAGCTTTTCGGAAGATACGCAGTATTTT
>TRBV11-2|TRBJ2-1|.|.
CASSERTGYNEQFF
TGTGCCAGCAGCGAGCGAACAGGCTACAATGAGCAGTTCTTC
>TRBV7-2|TRBJ2-3|TRBD1|.
CASSFPSIRDRVSTDTQYF
TGTGCCAGCAGCTTCCCCTCCATTCGGGACAGGGTTAGCACAGATACGCAGTATTTT
>TRBV11-1|TRBJ1-2|TRBD1|.
CASSSRQGAYGYTF
TGTGCCAGCAGCTCGCGACAGGGGGCCTATGGCTACACCTTC
>TRBV7-9|TRBJ1-4|TRBD1|few
CASRSTGGGEKLFF
TGTGCCAGCAGATCGACAGGGGGTGGTGAAAAACTGTTTTTT
>TRBV10-3|TRBJ1-1|TRBD1|.
CAISGQARNTEAFF
TGTGCCATCAGCGGACAGGCCAGGAACACTGAAGCTTTCTTT
>TRBV28|TRBJ2-1|TRBD1|.
CASTLTGGSYNEQFF
TGTGCCAGCACCCTTACAGGGGGCTCCTACAATGAGCAGTTCTTC
>TRBV7-2|TRBJ2-5|.|.
CASSFFGVLETQYF
TGTGCCAGCAGCTTTTTCGGCGTTCTTGAGACCCAGTACTTC
>TRBV7-9|TRBJ2-3|.|.
CASSLAGGRGRTDTQYF
TGTGCCAGCAGCTTAGCGGGAGGGAGGGGGCGCACAGATACGCAGTATTTT
>TRBV27|TRBJ2-4|.|.
CASSLSAKNIQYF
TGTGCCAGCAGTCTTTCGGCCAAAAACATTCAGTACTTC
>TRBV7-9|TRBJ1-4|.|.
CASSQTGEKLFF
TGTGCCAGCAGCCAGACCGGTGAAAAACTGTTTTTT
>TRBV28|TRBJ2-1|.|.
CASSFRGSSYNEQFF
TGTGCCAGCAGTTTCAGAGGGAGCTCCTACAATGAGCAGTTCTTC
>TRBV20-1|TRBJ1-1|.|few
CSAAGYTEAFF
TGCAGTGCTGCAGGGTACACTGAAGCTTTCTTT
>TRBV19|TRBJ2-5|.|.
CASSIHGVQETQYF
TGTGCCAGTAGTATACACGGGGTCCAAGAGACCCAGTACTTC
>TRBV7-9|TRBJ1-1|.|few
CASSQRYAGSPEAFF
TGTGCCAGCAGCCAAAGGTACGCGGGCAGCCCTGAAGCTTTCTTT
>TRBV6-5|TRBJ1-5|TRBD1|.
CASSPGTVNQPQHF
TGTGCCAGCAGTCCCGGGACAGTTAATCAGCCCCAGCATTTT
>TRBV27|TRBJ2-3|.|once
CASSWRGLNPSTDTQYF
TGTGCCAGCAGTTGGAGGGGGCTGAACCCTAGCACAGATACGCAGTATTTT
>TRBV6-6|TRBJ1-2|.|.
CASSYEAGYGYTF
TGTGCCAGCAGTTACGAGGCAGGCTATGGCTACACCTTC
>TRBV7-6|TRBJ2-5|TRBD2|.
CASSLAGGGAETQYF
TGTGCCAGCAGCTTAGCCGGCGGGGGGGCAGAGACCCAGTACTTC
>TRBV5-6|TRBJ1-2|.|.
CASISDGSGYTF
TGTGCCAGCATCTCGGACGGTTCGGGCTACACCTTC
>TRBV7-8|TRBJ2-7|TRBD2|.
CASSLAGTEYF
TGTGCCAGCAGTTTAGCGGGGACGGAGTACTTC
>TRBV7-9|TRBJ2-2|.|.
CASSSRLGLAGELFF
TGTGCCAGCAGCAGCAGGTTGGGGTTGGCCGGGGAGCTGTTTTTT
>TRBV5-4|TRBJ1-1|.|few
CASSLGGTAEAFF
TGTGCCAGCAGCTTGGGGGGTACGGCCGAAGCTTTCTTT
>TRBV28|TRBJ1-1|.|.
CASSPPGGLGTEAFF
TGTGCCAGCAGTCCACCGGGGGGGCTGGGCACTGAAGCTTTCTTT